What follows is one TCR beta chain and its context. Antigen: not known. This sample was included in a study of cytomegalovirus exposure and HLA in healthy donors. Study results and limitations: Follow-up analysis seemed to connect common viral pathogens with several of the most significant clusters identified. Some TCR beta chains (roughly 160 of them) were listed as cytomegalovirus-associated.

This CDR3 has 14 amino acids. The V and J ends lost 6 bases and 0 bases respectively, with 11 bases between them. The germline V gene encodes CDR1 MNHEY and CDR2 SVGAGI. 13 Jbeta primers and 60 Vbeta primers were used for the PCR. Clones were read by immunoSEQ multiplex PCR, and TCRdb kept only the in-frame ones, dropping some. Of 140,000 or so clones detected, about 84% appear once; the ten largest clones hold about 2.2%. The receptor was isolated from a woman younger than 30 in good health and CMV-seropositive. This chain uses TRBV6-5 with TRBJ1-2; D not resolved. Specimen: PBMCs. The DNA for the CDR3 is TGTGCCAGCAGGCCCGCAGGCCCTAACTATGGCTACACCTTC. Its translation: CASRPAGPNYGYTF.